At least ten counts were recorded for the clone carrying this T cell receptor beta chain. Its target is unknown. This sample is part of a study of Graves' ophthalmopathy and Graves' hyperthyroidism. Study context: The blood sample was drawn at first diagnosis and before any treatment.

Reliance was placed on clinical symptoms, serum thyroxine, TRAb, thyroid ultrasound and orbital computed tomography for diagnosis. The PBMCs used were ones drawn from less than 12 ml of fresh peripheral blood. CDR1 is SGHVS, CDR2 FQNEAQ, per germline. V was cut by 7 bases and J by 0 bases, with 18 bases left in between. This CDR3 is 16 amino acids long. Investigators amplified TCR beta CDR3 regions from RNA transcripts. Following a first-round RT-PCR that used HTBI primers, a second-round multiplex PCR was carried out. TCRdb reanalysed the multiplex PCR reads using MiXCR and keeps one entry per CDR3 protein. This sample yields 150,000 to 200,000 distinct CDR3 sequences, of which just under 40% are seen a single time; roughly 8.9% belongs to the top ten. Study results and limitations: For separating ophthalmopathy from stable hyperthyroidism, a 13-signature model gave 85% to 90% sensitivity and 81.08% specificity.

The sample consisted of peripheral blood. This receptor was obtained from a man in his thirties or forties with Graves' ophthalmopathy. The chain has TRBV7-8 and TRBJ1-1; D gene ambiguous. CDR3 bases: TGTGCCAGCAATAGGTATGGGGTGAGCATGAACACTGAAGCTTTCTTT. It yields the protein CASNRYGVSMNTEAFF. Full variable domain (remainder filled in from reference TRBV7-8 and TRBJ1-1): GAGVSQSPRYKVAKRGQDVALRCDPISGHVSLFWYQQALGQGPEFLTYFQNEAQLDKSGLPSDRFFAERPEGSVSTLKIQRTQQEDSAVYLCASNRYGVSMNTEAFFGQGTRLTVV.